The 5 T cell receptor beta chains below come from one sample, sequenced in a study of T cells expressing NK-cell markers. TCRdb reanalyzed the 5' RACE reads, giving one entry per CDR3 protein sequence and no DNA. The sample has over 150,000 distinct CDR3 sequences. Sequenced sample: blood T cells: a sorted CD56 or NKG2C T cell subset, CD4+ or CD8+ T cells, or bulk PBMC T cells (not recorded which). These receptors were collected from a man aged 18-69 years in good health.

The chain uses TRBV18 and TRBJ2-7; the D call of TRBD1 rests on TCRdb alone, since no DNA is present to check it. Per germline, CDR1 KGHSH and CDR2 LQKENI. This CDR3 is 15 amino acids long. The CDR3 loop reads CASSPRDRGLREQYF.

The CDR3 sequence: CSAKQGETEAFF. The V call is TRBV20-1, the J call TRBJ1-1; TCRdb gives TRBD1 as the D gene, but with no DNA this cannot be confirmed. The CDR3 contains 12 residues. Germline V gene lookup returns CDR1 DFQATT and CDR2 SNEGSKA (reference sequence).

The chain joins TRBV6-2 or TRBV6-3 to TRBJ2-7; TCRdb's D call, TRBD1, is unchecked because there is no DNA. The CDR3 has 19 amino acids. CDR1 MNHEY and CDR2 SVGEGT come from the germline V gene. CDR3 residues: CASSYTPFLDSPAGYEQYF.

The V and J genes are TRBV7-3 and TRBJ1-1; no DNA is available, so the TRBD1 call from TCRdb remains unchecked. There are 19 residues in the CDR3. Germline CDR1 SGHTA, CDR2 FQGTGA. This CDR3 is CASSFSGGFLRRGCTEAFF.

The chain joins TRBV5-1 to TRBJ2-5. CDR3 length: 14 amino acids. CDR1 and CDR2 (germline): SGHRS, YFSETQ. The CDR3 protein is CASSSYSRSETQYF. The complete variable domain, with remaining parts taken from reference TRBV5-1 and TRBJ2-5, reads KAGVTQTPRYLIKTRGQQVTLSCSPISGHRSVSWYQQTPGQGLQFLFEYFSETQRNKGNFPGRFSGRQFSNSRSEMNVSTLELGDSALYLCASSSYSRSETQYFGPGTRLLVL.